This entry describes one T cell receptor (beta chain). The antigen is undetermined. PCR employed 60 Vbeta and 13 Jbeta primers. Data came from immunoSEQ multiplex PCR; TCRdb stores just in-frame clones and leaves some out. This table holds around 150,000 clones, approximately 8.9% found once. This sample stems from a study of cytomegalovirus exposure and HLA in healthy donors. Whole-study results and caveats: In a later analysis, at a false discovery rate of 0.05, some 15,000 TCR beta sequences were associated with HLA alleles. One variant, a missense change in DCLRE1C, was linked in a later analysis to TCR beta V- and J-gene trimming. Generally TCR sequences proved uncommon, though certain public TCRs appeared in numerous donors.

Between the trimmed V and J ends, which lost 3 bases and 1 base, there was a span of 7 bases. Germline lookup yields CDR1 SGHRS and CDR2 YFSETQ. The CDR3 has 14 amino acids. This chain connects TRBV5-1 to TRBJ2-2; D might be TRBD1 (5 bases). Source material: PBMCs. This TCR derives from a woman in her forties in good health and CMV-seropositive. This CDR3 reads CASSSTVNTGELFF. In nucleotides, the CDR3 is TGCGCCAGCAGCTCGACAGTGAACACCGGGGAGCTGTTTTTT.